A selection of T cell receptor beta chains follows, all from one sample in a study of blood T cell repertoires in COVID-19. Here immunoSEQ multiplex PCR was the method, and the copy in TCRdb shows in-frame clones only, minus some. The table shows over 15,000 clones, with 65% to 90% occurring only once. Sequenced input: peripheral blood. These receptors came from an elderly man with active COVID-19. Each CDR3 is given with its conserved first and last residue. The D gene is left open where the match is weak. A clone size is listed for some rows: how often the clone was seen (once, few, many), or a class if it is expanded.

CDR3aa	CDR3nt	j_gene	abundance	v_gene	d_gene
CASSLLAGGGEQFF	TGTGCCAGCAGCTTACTAGCGGGAGGGGGTGAGCAGTTCTTC	TRBJ2-1	NA	TRBV7-9	TRBD2
CSARTGFGTGELFF	TGCAGCGCTAGGACAGGGTTCGGCACCGGGGAGCTGTTTTTT	TRBJ2-2	once	TRBV29-1	TRBD1
CASSLSADTQYF	TGCGCCAGCAGCTTGTCGGCAGATACGCAGTATTTT	TRBJ2-3	few	TRBV5-1	NA
CASKGLAGVGGELFF	TGCGCCAGTAAGGGACTAGCGGGAGTTGGCGGGGAGCTGTTTTTT	TRBJ2-2	NA	TRBV5-1	TRBD2
CASSPQGTYTDTQYF	TGCGCCAGCAGCCCCCAGGGGACCTACACAGATACGCAGTATTTT	TRBJ2-3	NA	TRBV4-1	NA
CASSLPGTEAFF	TGTGCCAGCAGTTTACCCGGGACTGAAGCTTTCTTT	TRBJ1-1	few	TRBV12-3/TRBV12-4	NA
CASSLAGTSGPPYEQYF	TGTGCCAGCAGCTTGGCGGGGACTAGCGGACCTCCCTACGAGCAGTACTTC	TRBJ2-7	NA	TRBV5-6	TRBD2
CSVTGQEAGSYGYTF	TGCAGCGTCACGGGACAGGAGGCTGGGAGCTATGGCTACACCTTC	TRBJ1-2	NA	TRBV29-1	TRBD1
CASSITGGETQYF	TGCGCCAGCAGCATTACAGGGGGGGAGACCCAGTACTTC	TRBJ2-5	NA	TRBV5-1	TRBD1
CATSDLASGSYEQFF	TGTGCCACCAGTGATTTAGCTAGCGGGAGCTATGAGCAGTTCTTC	TRBJ2-1	once	TRBV24-1	TRBD2
CASSQDRPNEQFF	TGCGCCAGCAGCCAAGACAGGCCCAATGAGCAGTTCTTC	TRBJ2-1	NA	TRBV4-3	NA
CASGHSGGGTDTQYF	TGTGCCAGCGGGCATAGCGGGGGGGGCACAGATACGCAGTATTTT	TRBJ2-3	NA	TRBV5-8	TRBD2
CASSLGFGGADTDTQYF	TGTGCCAGCAGCTTAGGTTTTGGGGGCGCGGACACAGATACGCAGTATTTT	TRBJ2-3	few	TRBV7-6	NA
CASSFASGSGEQYF	TGTGCCAGCAGCTTCGCTAGCGGGAGTGGCGAGCAGTACTTC	TRBJ2-7	NA	TRBV7-9	TRBD2
CASSKKKAGKREIEDTQYF	TGTGCCAGCAGCAAAAAAAAGGCCGGGAAGCGGGAGATCGAAGATACGCAGTATTTT	TRBJ2-3	once	TRBV21-1	NA
CASSVAVAGDTQYF	TGTGCCAGCAGCGTAGCGGTAGCGGGAGATACGCAGTATTTT	TRBJ2-3	NA	TRBV9	TRBD2
CASSSRTGEAFF	TGTGCCAGCAGTTCCCGGACAGGGGAAGCTTTCTTT	TRBJ1-1	few	TRBV6-5	TRBD1
CASRGGPGEQFF	TGTGCCAGCAGGGGAGGGCCGGGTGAGCAGTTCTTC	TRBJ2-1	NA	TRBV28	TRBD2
CASSLASGWSYNEQFF	TGTGCCAGCAGCTTAGCTAGCGGGTGGTCCTACAATGAGCAGTTCTTC	TRBJ2-1	NA	TRBV7-9	TRBD2
CASSLVAEAFF	TGTGCCAGCAGCCTGGTAGCTGAAGCTTTCTTT	TRBJ1-1	NA	TRBV14	NA
CASSHRDRAPGELFF	TGTGCCAGCAGTCACCGGGACAGGGCGCCCGGGGAGCTGTTTTTT	TRBJ2-2	NA	TRBV21-1	NA
CASRGWGDTEAFF	TGTGCCAGCAGGGGGTGGGGGGACACTGAAGCTTTCTTT	TRBJ1-1	NA	TRBV6-6	NA
CASSLAVRAQSEQYF	TGCGCCAGCAGCTTGGCCGTCAGGGCCCAGTCCGAGCAGTACTTC	TRBJ2-7	NA	TRBV5-1	NA
CASSESPRPPTNEKLFF	TGTGCCAGCAGTGAAAGCCCCAGGCCACCAACTAATGAAAAACTGTTTTTT	TRBJ1-4	NA	TRBV2	NA
CASSTPRLAGTSTDTQYF	TGCGCCAGCAGCACCCCCCGGCTAGCGGGGACTAGCACAGATACGCAGTATTTT	TRBJ2-3	few	TRBV4-1	TRBD2
CASSRDGNMNTEAFF	TGTGCCAGCAGTCGCGACGGGAACATGAACACTGAAGCTTTCTTT	TRBJ1-1	NA	TRBV6-5	NA
CASSSYAVSPVSANEQFF	TGTGCCAGCAGTTCGTATGCCGTATCTCCCGTCTCAGCGAATGAGCAGTTCTTC	TRBJ2-1	NA	TRBV27	NA
CASLAGGYTGELFF	TGTGCCAGCCTAGCGGGAGGTTACACCGGGGAGCTGTTTTTT	TRBJ2-2	NA	TRBV7-2	TRBD2
CASSFVGGETQYF	TGTGCCAGCAGTTTTGTCGGAGGAGAGACCCAGTACTTC	TRBJ2-5	few	TRBV12-3/TRBV12-4	NA
CASSAYRGGGNQPQHF	TGTGCCAGCAGCGCCTACAGGGGGGGAGGCAATCAGCCCCAGCATTTT	TRBJ1-5	once	TRBV5-6	TRBD1
CASSTAGTGSYYNEQFF	TGTGCCAGTAGTACAGCCGGGACAGGTAGCTACTACAATGAGCAGTTCTTC	TRBJ2-1	NA	TRBV19	TRBD1
CASGRAGGRNEQFF	TGTGCTAGTGGAAGGGCGGGAGGGCGCAATGAGCAGTTCTTC	TRBJ2-1	NA	TRBV12-5	TRBD2
CAWSVGSTGVDEQYF	TGTGCCTGGAGTGTAGGGTCGACAGGGGTGGACGAGCAGTACTTC	TRBJ2-7	once	TRBV30	TRBD1
CASSPRGDYFSEQFF	TGTGCCAGCAGCCCTAGAGGGGACTATTTCAGTGAGCAGTTCTTC	TRBJ2-1	few	TRBV7-2	TRBD2
CASSSGGSNTGELFF	TGTGCCAGCAGTTCAGGGGGCTCGAACACCGGGGAGCTGTTTTTT	TRBJ2-2	NA	TRBV28	TRBD1
CASSLWGRGREEKLFF	TGTGCCAGCAGTTTATGGGGCAGGGGGCGCGAAGAAAAACTGTTTTTT	TRBJ1-4	NA	TRBV28	TRBD1
CASSVDPGTGSYEQYF	TGTGCCAGCAGCGTAGACCCCGGGACAGGGTCCTACGAGCAGTACTTC	TRBJ2-7	once	TRBV5-5	TRBD1
CASSFLNSGRSSYEQYF	TGTGCCAGCAGCTTCCTAAATAGCGGGAGGAGCTCCTACGAGCAGTACTTC	TRBJ2-7	NA	TRBV7-2	TRBD2
CASRRTGTTNEKLFF	TGTGCCAGCAGGAGGACAGGGACCACTAATGAAAAACTGTTTTTT	TRBJ1-4	few	TRBV2	TRBD1
CSDRSRGDSYNEQFF	TGCAGCGACCGCAGCCGGGGGGACTCCTACAATGAGCAGTTCTTC	TRBJ2-1	NA	TRBV29-1	TRBD2
CSVSRGPAEQYF	TGCAGCGTCTCCAGGGGTCCCGCCGAGCAGTACTTC	TRBJ2-7	NA	TRBV29-1	NA
CATPGLGVYEQYF	TGTGCCACTCCGGGACTAGGAGTCTACGAGCAGTACTTC	TRBJ2-7	NA	TRBV6-5	TRBD2
CASSKARDSNSPLHF	TGTGCCAGCAGCAAAGCGCGGGACTCTAATTCACCCCTCCACTTT	TRBJ1-6	NA	TRBV21-1	NA
CATSHQGGLANNEQFF	TGTGCCACCAGCCACCAGGGCGGACTAGCGAACAATGAGCAGTTCTTC	TRBJ2-1	NA	TRBV15	TRBD2
CASSSGGPGDEQFF	TGTGCCAGCAGCTCCGGGGGGCCAGGGGACGAGCAGTTCTTC	TRBJ2-1	once	TRBV5-4	NA
CASTLMGQGSDEQFF	TGTGCCAGTACCCTCATGGGACAAGGGAGCGATGAGCAGTTCTTC	TRBJ2-1	NA	TRBV19	NA
CAWSRGGQATEAFF	TGTGCCTGGAGTCGTGGGGGACAAGCTACTGAAGCTTTCTTT	TRBJ1-1	NA	TRBV30	NA
CASSRTGTSGWDTQYF	TGTGCCAGCAGCCGTACGGGTACTAGCGGTTGGGATACGCAGTATTTT	TRBJ2-3	NA	TRBV5-8	TRBD2
CASSLEGVRNEQFF	TGTGCCAGCAGCTTAGAAGGGGTACGGAATGAGCAGTTCTTC	TRBJ2-1	NA	TRBV7-9	NA
CSVSYGGSTDTQYF	TGCAGCGTTTCCTACGGCGGGAGCACAGATACGCAGTATTTT	TRBJ2-3	NA	TRBV29-1	NA
CASRRGVAVGNEQFF	TGCGCCAGCAGACGGGGGGTAGCGGTAGGAAATGAGCAGTTCTTC	TRBJ2-1	NA	TRBV4-3	TRBD2
CAWSVHSGYNEQFF	TGTGCCTGGAGTGTACATTCGGGGTACAATGAGCAGTTCTTC	TRBJ2-1	once	TRBV30	NA
CASSQVPGGIVAEAFF	TGCGCCAGCAGCCAAGTTCCAGGGGGCATAGTGGCTGAAGCTTTCTTT	TRBJ1-1	few	TRBV4-1	TRBD1
CASSYTGTSSGEQFF	TGTGCCAGCAGTTACACCGGGACATCTTCGGGTGAGCAGTTCTTC	TRBJ2-1	NA	TRBV6-6	NA
CASSIWTSGSDTQYF	TGTGCCAGTAGTATATGGACTAGCGGATCTGATACGCAGTATTTT	TRBJ2-3	NA	TRBV19	TRBD2